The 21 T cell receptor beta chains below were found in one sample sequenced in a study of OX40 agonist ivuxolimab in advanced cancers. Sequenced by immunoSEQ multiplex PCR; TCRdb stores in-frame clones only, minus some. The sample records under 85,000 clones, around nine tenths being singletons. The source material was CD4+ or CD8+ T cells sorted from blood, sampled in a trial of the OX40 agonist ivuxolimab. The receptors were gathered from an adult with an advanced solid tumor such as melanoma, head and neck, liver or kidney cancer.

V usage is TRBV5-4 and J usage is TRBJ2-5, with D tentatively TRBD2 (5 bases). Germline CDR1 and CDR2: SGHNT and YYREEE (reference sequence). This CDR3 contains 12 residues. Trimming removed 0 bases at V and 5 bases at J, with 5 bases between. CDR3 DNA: TGTGCCAGCAGCTTGGGGGAGGAGACCCAGTACTTC. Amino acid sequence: CASSLGEETQYF. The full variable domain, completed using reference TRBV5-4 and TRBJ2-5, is ETGVTQSPTHLIKTRGQQVTLRCSSQSGHNTVSWYQQALGQGPQFIFQYYREEENGRGNFPPRFSGLQFPNYSSELNVNALELDDSALYLCASSLGEETQYFGPGTRLLVL.

CDR3 sequence: CASSLEGASNYGYTF. CDR3 bases: TGTGCCAGTAGCCTTGAGGGCGCTTCTAACTATGGCTACACCTTC. J is TRBJ1-2 and V is TRBV19; D call uncertain. Germline V CDR1 and CDR2: LNHDA, SQIVND (reference sequence). CDR3 size: 15 residues. Trimming stripped 6 bases from V and 0 bases from J, with 14 bases between.

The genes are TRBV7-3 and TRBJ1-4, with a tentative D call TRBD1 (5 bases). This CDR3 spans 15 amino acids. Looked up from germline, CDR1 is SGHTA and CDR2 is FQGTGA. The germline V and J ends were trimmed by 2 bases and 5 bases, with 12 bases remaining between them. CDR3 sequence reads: CASSLSGTGNEKLFF. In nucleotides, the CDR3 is TGTGCCAGCAGCTTATCCGGGACGGGGAATGAAAAACTGTTTTTT. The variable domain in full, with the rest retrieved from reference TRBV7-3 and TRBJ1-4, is GAGVSQTPSNKVTEKGKYVELRCDPISGHTALYWYRQSLGQGPEFLIYFQGTGAADDSGLPNDRFFAVRPEGSVSTLKIQRTERGDSAVYLCASSLSGTGNEKLFFGSGTQLSVL.

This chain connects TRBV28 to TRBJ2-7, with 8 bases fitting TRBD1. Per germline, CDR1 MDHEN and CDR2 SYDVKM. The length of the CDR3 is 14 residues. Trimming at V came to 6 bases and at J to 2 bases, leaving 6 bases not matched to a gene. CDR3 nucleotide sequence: TGTGCCAGCAGCCCGGGACAGGCTCCCTACGAGCAGTACTTC. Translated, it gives CASSPGQAPYEQYF.

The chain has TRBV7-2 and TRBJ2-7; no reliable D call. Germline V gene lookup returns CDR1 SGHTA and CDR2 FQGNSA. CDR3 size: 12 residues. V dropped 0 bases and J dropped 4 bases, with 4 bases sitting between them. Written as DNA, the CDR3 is TGTGCCAGCAGCTTAGCGGCTTACGAGCAGTACTTC. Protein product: CASSLAAYEQYF. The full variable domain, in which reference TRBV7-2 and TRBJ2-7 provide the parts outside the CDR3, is GAGVSQSPSNKVTEKGKDVELRCDPISGHTALYWYRQSLGQGLEFLIYFQGNSAPDKSGLPSDRFSAERTGGSVSTLTIQRTQQEDSAVYLCASSLAAYEQYFGPGTRLTVT.

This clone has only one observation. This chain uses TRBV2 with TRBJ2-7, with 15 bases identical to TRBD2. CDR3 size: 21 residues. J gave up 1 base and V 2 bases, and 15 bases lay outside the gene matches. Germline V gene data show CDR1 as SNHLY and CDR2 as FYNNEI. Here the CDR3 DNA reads TGTGCCAGCAGTGAACCAGGGACTAGCGGGAGGAAGGGGGGGCCATCCTACGAGCAGTACTTC. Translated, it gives CASSEPGTSGRKGGPSYEQYF.

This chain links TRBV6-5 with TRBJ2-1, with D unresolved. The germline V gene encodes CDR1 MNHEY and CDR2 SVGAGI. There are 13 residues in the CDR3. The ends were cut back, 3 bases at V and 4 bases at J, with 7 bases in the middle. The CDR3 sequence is CASSYSGYNEQFF. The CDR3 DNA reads TGTGCCAGCAGTTATTCTGGGTACAATGAGCAGTTCTTC.

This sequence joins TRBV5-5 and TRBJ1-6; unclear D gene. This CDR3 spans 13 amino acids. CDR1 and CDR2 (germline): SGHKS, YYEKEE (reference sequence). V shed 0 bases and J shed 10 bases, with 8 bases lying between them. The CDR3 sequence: CASSLDGGSPLHF. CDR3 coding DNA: TGTGCCAGCAGCTTGGACGGTGGGTCACCCCTCCACTTT.

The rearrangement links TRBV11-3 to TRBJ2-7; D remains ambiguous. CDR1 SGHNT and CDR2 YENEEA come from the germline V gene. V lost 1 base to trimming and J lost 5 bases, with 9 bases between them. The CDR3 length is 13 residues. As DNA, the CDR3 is TGTGCCAGCAGCTTAGGGGCAGGCAACGAGCAGTACTTC. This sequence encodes CASSLGAGNEQYF.

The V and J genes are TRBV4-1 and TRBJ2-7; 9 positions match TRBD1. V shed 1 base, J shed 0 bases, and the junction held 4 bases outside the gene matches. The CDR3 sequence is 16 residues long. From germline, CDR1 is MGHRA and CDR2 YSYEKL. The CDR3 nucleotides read TGCGCCAGCAGCCAAGGTCTGGGACAGGGCTCCTACGAGCAGTACTTC. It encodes CASSQGLGQGSYEQYF.

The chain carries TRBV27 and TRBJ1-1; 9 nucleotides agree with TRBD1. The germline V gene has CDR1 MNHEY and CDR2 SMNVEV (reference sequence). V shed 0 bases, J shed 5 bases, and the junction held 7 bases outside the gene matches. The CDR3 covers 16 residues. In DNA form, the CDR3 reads TGTGCCAGCAGTTTATCGGGGGGACAGGGATGGACTGAAGCTTTCTTT. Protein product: CASSLSGGQGWTEAFF.

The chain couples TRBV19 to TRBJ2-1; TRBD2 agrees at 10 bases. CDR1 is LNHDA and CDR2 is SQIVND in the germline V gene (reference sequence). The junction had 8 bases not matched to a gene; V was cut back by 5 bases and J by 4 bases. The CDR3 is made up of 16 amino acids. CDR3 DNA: TGTGCCAGTAGTTCCCGGGGTAGCGGGAGGTACAATGAGCAGTTCTTC. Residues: CASSSRGSGRYNEQFF.

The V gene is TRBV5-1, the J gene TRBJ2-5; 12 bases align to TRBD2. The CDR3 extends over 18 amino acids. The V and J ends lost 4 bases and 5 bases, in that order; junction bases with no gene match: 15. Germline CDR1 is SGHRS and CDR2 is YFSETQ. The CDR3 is CASSLLYLAGGEGETQYF. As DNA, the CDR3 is TGCGCCAGCAGCCTGCTTTACCTAGCGGGAGGGGAGGGGGAGACCCAGTACTTC.

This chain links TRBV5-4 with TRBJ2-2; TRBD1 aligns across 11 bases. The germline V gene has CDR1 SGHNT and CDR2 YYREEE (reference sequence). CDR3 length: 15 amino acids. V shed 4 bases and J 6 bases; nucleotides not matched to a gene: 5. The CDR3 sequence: CASSARDRGAGELFF. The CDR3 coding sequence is TGTGCCAGCAGCGCAAGGGACAGGGGGGCCGGGGAGCTGTTTTTT. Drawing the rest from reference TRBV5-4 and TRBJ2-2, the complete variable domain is ETGVTQSPTHLIKTRGQQVTLRCSSQSGHNTVSWYQQALGQGPQFIFQYYREEENGRGNFPPRFSGLQFPNYSSELNVNALELDDSALYLCASSARDRGAGELFFGEGSRLTVL.

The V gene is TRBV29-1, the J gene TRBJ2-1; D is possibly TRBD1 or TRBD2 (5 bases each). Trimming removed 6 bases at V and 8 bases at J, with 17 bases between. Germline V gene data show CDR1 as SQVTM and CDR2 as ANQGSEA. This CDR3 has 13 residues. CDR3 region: CSVFPSRGDEQFF. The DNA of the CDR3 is TGCAGCGTCTTTCCATCCCGAGGGGATGAGCAGTTCTTC.

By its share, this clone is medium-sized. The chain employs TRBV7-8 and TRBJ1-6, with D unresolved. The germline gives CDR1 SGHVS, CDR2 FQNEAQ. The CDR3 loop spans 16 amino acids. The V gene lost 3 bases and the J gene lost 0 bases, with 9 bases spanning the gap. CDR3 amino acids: CASSLAGLSYNSPLHF. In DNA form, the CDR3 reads TGTGCCAGCAGCTTGGCAGGCCTCTCCTATAATTCACCCCTCCACTTT.

This chain's CDR3 is CASSTPDGSTGKISYEQYF. In nucleotides, the CDR3 is TGTGCCAGCAGTACCCCAGACGGTTCGACAGGGAAGATCTCCTACGAGCAGTACTTC. J is TRBJ2-7 and V is TRBV28, with TRBD1 matching over 7 bases. The J segment lost 0 bases and the V segment lost 5 bases, leaving 19 bases of the junction unmatched. This CDR3 region has 19 residues. Per germline, CDR1 MDHEN and CDR2 SYDVKM.

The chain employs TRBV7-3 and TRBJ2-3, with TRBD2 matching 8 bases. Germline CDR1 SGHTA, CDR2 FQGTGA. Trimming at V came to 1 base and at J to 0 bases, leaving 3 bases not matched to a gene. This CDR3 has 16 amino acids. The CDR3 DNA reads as TGTGCCAGCAGCTTAAATAGCGGGGCGAGCACAGATACGCAGTATTTT. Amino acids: CASSLNSGASTDTQYF. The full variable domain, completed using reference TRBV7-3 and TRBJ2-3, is GAGVSQTPSNKVTEKGKYVELRCDPISGHTALYWYRQSLGQGPEFLIYFQGTGAADDSGLPNDRFFAVRPEGSVSTLKIQRTERGDSAVYLCASSLNSGASTDTQYFGPGTRLTVL.

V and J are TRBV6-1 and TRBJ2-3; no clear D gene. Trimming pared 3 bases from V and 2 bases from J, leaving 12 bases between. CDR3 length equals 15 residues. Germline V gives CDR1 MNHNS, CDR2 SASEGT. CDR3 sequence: CASSDGRRYTDTQYF. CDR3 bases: TGTGCCAGCAGTGATGGCAGGCGTTACACAGATACGCAGTATTTT.

CDR3 in DNA: TGTGCCAGCAGCTTAGAGGGGACAGGAGAGCAGTACTTC. Protein product: CASSLEGTGEQYF. This rearrangement joins TRBV7-8 to TRBJ2-7; 8 bases line up with TRBD1. The CDR3 consists of 13 residues. V was clipped by 1 base and J by 7 bases; unmatched bases: 3. CDR1 and CDR2 (germline): SGHVS, FQNEAQ.

Here the CDR3 reads CASSQPGGDYGYTF. The DNA for the CDR3 is TGTGCCAGCAGTCAACCAGGGGGCGACTATGGCTACACCTTC. This rearrangement joins TRBV28 to TRBJ1-2; TRBD1 matches 8 bases. With V trimmed by 5 bases and J by 3 bases, 5 bases remained unmatched. CDR1 is MDHEN and CDR2 is SYDVKM in the germline V gene. This CDR3 contains 14 residues.